These 16 T cell receptor beta chains were sequenced from one sample in a study of blood T cell repertoires in COVID-19. Profiled with immunoSEQ multiplex PCR; TCRdb holds only in-frame clones, not every one. The table lists about 320,000 clones, around 85% of them singletons. Input material: peripheral blood. Receptors originate from a human donor in a cohort sampled during active COVID-19.

Concerning this clone itself: The same CDR3 is also encoded by other DNA sequences in this sample. The chain couples TRBV18 to TRBJ1-2; D is ambiguous. V shed 3 bases and J shed 4 bases, with 6 bases lying between them. The CDR3 length is 12 residues. The germline CDR1 and CDR2 sequences are KGHSH and LQKENI. Here the CDR3 DNA reads TGTGCCAGCTCACCGGCAGGCTATGGCTACACCTTC. Its protein product is CASSPAGYGYTF.

The J gene is TRBJ2-2, the V gene TRBV5-4; D is uncertain. The CDR3 is made up of 15 amino acids. With 0 bases removed from V and 2 bases from J, the gap between germline ends came to 8 bases. Germline loops: CDR1 SGHNT, CDR2 YYREEE (reference sequence). The CDR3 loop reads CASSLDLRNTGELFF. CDR3 DNA: TGTGCCAGCAGCTTGGATCTCAGAAACACCGGGGAGCTGTTTTTT.

The J gene is TRBJ2-1, the V gene TRBV20-1, with D perhaps TRBD1 (6 bases). V was shortened by 3 bases and J by 12 bases, with 15 bases between the two germline ends. The CDR3 is 12 amino acids. The germline gives CDR1 DFQATT, CDR2 SNEGSKA (reference sequence). The DNA of the CDR3 is TGCAGTGCTAGTTCACAGGGAATTGTGCAGTTCTTC. Amino acids: CSASSQGIVQFF.

The gene calls are TRBV12-5 and TRBJ2-6, with no clear D. The V gene's germline CDR1 is LGHNT and CDR2 FRNRAP. The CDR3 sequence is 15 residues long. V lost 3 bases and J lost 0, with 6 bases in between. The chain's CDR3 is CASGFWASGANVLTF. The CDR3 bases are TGTGCTAGTGGTTTCTGGGCCTCTGGGGCCAACGTCCTGACTTTC.

This clone has only a few counts. V is TRBV6-2 or TRBV6-3 and J is TRBJ1-5; TRBD1 matches at 9 bases. Trimming took 5 bases from V and 3 from J; bases not matched to a gene: 8. CDR1 is MNHEY, CDR2 SVGEGT, per germline. The CDR3 is made up of 16 amino acids. The CDR3 reads CASSPDRGMVNQPQHF. The CDR3 bases are TGTGCCAGCAGTCCCGACAGGGGGATGGTCAATCAGCCCCAGCATTTT.

The V and J genes are TRBV7-3 and TRBJ1-2; D may be TRBD1 (5 bases). CDR1 is SGHTA, CDR2 FQGTGA, per germline. This CDR3 has 15 amino acids. The V end was cut by 0 bases, the J end by 6 bases, with 14 bases between. The CDR3 sequence: CASSLTTGPNDGYTF. CDR3 bases: TGTGCCAGCAGCTTAACTACAGGACCAAACGATGGCTACACCTTC.

This sequence joins TRBV5-6 and TRBJ1-2; D may be TRBD1 (5 bases). Germline V gene lookup returns CDR1 SGHDT and CDR2 YYEEEE. The CDR3 loop spans 15 amino acids. Trimming removed 2 bases from V and 5 bases from J, with 16 bases in between. CDR3 amino acids: CASSLIPGQGYGYTF. The CDR3 DNA is TGTGCCAGCAGCTTAATACCCGGACAAGGGTATGGCTACACCTTC. Supplemented by reference TRBV5-6 and TRBJ1-2, the full variable domain reads DAGVTQSPTHLIKTRGQQVTLRCSPKSGHDTVSWYQQALGQGPQFIFQYYEEEERQRGNFPDRFSGHQFPNYSSELNVNALLLGDSALYLCASSLIPGQGYGYTFGSGTRLTVV.

There are a few counts of this clone. The J gene is TRBJ2-5, the V gene TRBV6-5, with D maybe TRBD2 (6 bases). Germline values: CDR1 MNHEY, CDR2 SVGAGI. Trimming left V 11 bases short and J 5 bases short, with 15 bases between. The CDR3 is 12 residues long. The CDR3 DNA reads TGTGCCGGCTCAGGAGGGTTTGAGACCCAGTACTTC. It codes for CAGSGGFETQYF.

The chain combines TRBV25-1 with TRBJ2-1; 10 nucleotides match TRBD1. The CDR3 length is 13 residues. The junction had 5 bases not matched to a gene; V was cut back by 8 bases and J by 7 bases. Germline CDR1 and CDR2: MGHDK and SYGVNS. CDR3 DNA sequence: TGTGCCAGCGGGACAGGGGCAAGTAATGAGCAGTTCTTC. Translating gives CASGTGASNEQFF.

On this clone: The identical CDR3 is also encoded by other nucleotide sequences in the sample. V usage is TRBV7-8 and J usage is TRBJ1-1; tentatively, D is TRBD1 (6 bases). Germline assignment: CDR1 SGHVS and CDR2 FQNEAQ. Between the trimmed V and J ends, which lost 1 base and 2 bases, there was a span of 8 bases. The CDR3 is 14 residues long. CDR3: CASSLVRGNTEAFF. DNA for the CDR3: TGTGCCAGCAGCTTAGTCAGGGGTAACACTGAAGCTTTCTTT.

The V and J genes are TRBV30 and TRBJ1-3; D is perhaps TRBD1 (6 bases). V was pared by 2 bases and J by 6 bases, with 14 bases between. CDR1 GTSNPN and CDR2 SVGIG come from the germline V gene (reference sequence). The CDR3 contains 14 residues. The CDR3 bases are TGTGCCTGGAGTAAAGAGACAGGCGCAAACACCATATATTTT. Its translation is CAWSKETGANTIYF.

The V and J genes are TRBV5-6 and TRBJ1-4; 7 bases are shared with TRBD1. The germline gives CDR1 SGHDT, CDR2 YYEEEE. Trimming at V came to 1 base and at J to 8 bases, leaving 8 bases not matched to a gene. The CDR3 is 15 residues long. The CDR3: CASSLFYRGQEKLFF. The DNA for the CDR3 is TGTGCCAGCAGCTTGTTTTACAGGGGACAAGAAAAACTGTTTTTT.

The chain links TRBV19 to TRBJ2-3, with D tentatively TRBD1 (7 bases). The germline V gene has CDR1 LNHDA and CDR2 SQIVND (reference sequence). The CDR3 runs to 16 residues. Trimming stripped 6 bases from V and 5 bases from J, with 21 bases between. The CDR3 sequence: CASSSGATGRGDTQYF. Written as DNA, the CDR3 is TGTGCCAGTAGCTCGGGGGCGACAGGGCGGGGAGATACGCAGTATTTT.

The chain uses TRBV27 and TRBJ2-1, with 8 bases fitting TRBD1. Germline assignment: CDR1 MNHEY and CDR2 SMNVEV (reference sequence). Trimming removed 3 bases from V and 6 bases from J; junction bases left unmatched: 10. The CDR3 is 16 amino acids. CDR3 amino acids: CASSFQDREVINEQFF. DNA for the CDR3: TGTGCCAGCAGTTTCCAGGACAGGGAAGTGATCAATGAGCAGTTCTTC.

This chain uses TRBV6-6 with TRBJ2-1; TRBD1 might be the D (6 bases). Trimming shortened V by 2 bases and J by 2 bases, and 10 bases separated the two germline ends. The CDR3 covers 15 residues. From germline, CDR1 is MNHNY and CDR2 SVGAGI (reference sequence). The DNA for the CDR3 is TGTGCCAGCAGTTACGGTACAGGGACCTACAATGAGCAGTTCTTC. Residues: CASSYGTGTYNEQFF.

This clone turned up a few times. The V gene is TRBV7-9, the J gene TRBJ1-5, with D uncertain. The CDR3 runs to 15 residues. V was cut by 5 bases and J by 4 bases, with 15 bases left in between. Germline V gene sequence: CDR1 SEHNR, CDR2 FQNEAQ (reference sequence). The CDR3: CASSLGEAGNQPQHF. As DNA, the CDR3 is TGTGCCAGCAGCCTTGGGGAGGCGGGTAATCAGCCCCAGCATTTT.